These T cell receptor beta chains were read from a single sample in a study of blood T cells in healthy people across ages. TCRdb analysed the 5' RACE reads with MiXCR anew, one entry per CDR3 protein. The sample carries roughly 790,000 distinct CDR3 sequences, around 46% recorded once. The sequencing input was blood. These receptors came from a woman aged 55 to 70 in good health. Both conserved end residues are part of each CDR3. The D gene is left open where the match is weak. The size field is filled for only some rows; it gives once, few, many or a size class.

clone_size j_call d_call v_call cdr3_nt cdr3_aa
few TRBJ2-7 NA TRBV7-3 TGTGCCAGCAGCTTAAGTTCGGGGCACTACGAGCAGTACTTC CASSLSSGHYEQYF
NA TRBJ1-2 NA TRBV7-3 TGTGCCAGCAGCCTGACAGGTCCGTCCTCGCGTGGCTACACCTTC CASSLTGPSSRGYTF
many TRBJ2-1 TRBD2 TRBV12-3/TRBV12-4 TGTGCCAGCAGTACTAGCGCCTTTGGGAATGATCAGTTCTTC CASSTSAFGNDQFF
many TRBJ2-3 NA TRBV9 TGTGCCAGCAGCGCAGGTACTAGCACAGATACGCAGTATTTT CASSAGTSTDTQYF
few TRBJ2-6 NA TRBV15 TGTGCCACAGGACCGGGATCTACAAGTTTAGGGGCCAACGTCCTGACTTTC CATGPGSTSLGANVLTF
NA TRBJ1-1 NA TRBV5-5 TGTGCCAGCAGCCAAAAACAGGATATGAACACTGAAGCTTTCTTT CASSQKQDMNTEAFF
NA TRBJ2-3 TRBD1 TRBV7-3 TGTGCCAGCAGCAGGCAACAGGGGGGCACAGATACGCAGTATTTT CASSRQQGGTDTQYF
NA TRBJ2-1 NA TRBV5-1 TGCGCCAGCAGCGTTGGACGAAGGGAGAATGAGCAGTTCTTC CASSVGRRENEQFF
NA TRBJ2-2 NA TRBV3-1 TGTGCCAGCAGCCCCCCGGGACTCGGGGGCACCGGGGAGCTGTTTTTT CASSPPGLGGTGELFF
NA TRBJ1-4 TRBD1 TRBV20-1 TGCAGTGCTAGGCCCCGGGACAGGGGTAGGGAAAAACTGTTTTTT CSARPRDRGREKLFF
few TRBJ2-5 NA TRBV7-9 TGTGCCAGCAGCTTGGCCGAGGCTGTAGGGGAGCAGTACTTC CASSLAEAVGEQYF
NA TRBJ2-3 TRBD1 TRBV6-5 TGTGCCAGCAGCCGACAGGGGGATACGCAGTATTTT CASSRQGDTQYF
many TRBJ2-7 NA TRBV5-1 TGCGCCAGCAGCTTGGTGGGCTCCTACGAGCAGTACTTC CASSLVGSYEQYF
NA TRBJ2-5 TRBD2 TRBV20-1 TGCAGTGCTAGCGGCCTAGCGGGAGTTGTGCGAGAGACCCAGTACTTC CSASGLAGVVRETQYF
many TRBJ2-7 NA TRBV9 TGTGCCAGCAGCGCGGGAAACAGGGAAGGGTGGGACGAGCAGTACTTC CASSAGNREGWDEQYF
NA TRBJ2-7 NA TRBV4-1 TGCGCCAGCAGCCAGGCGGAGGGAGCAGAGCAGTACTTC CASSQAEGAEQYF
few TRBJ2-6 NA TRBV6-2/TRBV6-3 TGTGCCAGCAGTTACCGGCAGAGCTCTGGGGCCAACGTCCTGACTTTC CASSYRQSSGANVLTF
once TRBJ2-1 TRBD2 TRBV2 TGTGCCAGCAGTGAAGAGCGGGGGGTTGAGTTTGAGCAGTTCTTC CASSEERGVEFEQFF
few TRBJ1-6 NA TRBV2 TGTGCCAGCTGGGGGGCCGGGACTCAAGCCGGCGGGTATAATTCACCCCTCCACTTT CASWGAGTQAGGYNSPLHF
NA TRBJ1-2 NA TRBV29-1 TGCAGCGTTGCTGAGGGGCCCAACTATGGCTACACCTTC CSVAEGPNYGYTF
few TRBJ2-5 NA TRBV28 TGTGCCAGCAGTTTCCAACGGGTTATGGCCCAGTACTTC CASSFQRVMAQYF
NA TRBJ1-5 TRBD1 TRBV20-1 TGCAGTGCCCCGACAGGGACCCATCAGCCCCAGCATTTT CSAPTGTHQPQHF
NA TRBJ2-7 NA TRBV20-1 TGCAGTGCTAGGTACGGCGGGGAGAAGGAGCAGTACTTC CSARYGGEKEQYF
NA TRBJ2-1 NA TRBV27 TGTGCCAGTAGGGCCGATCAAACCTTCATACGTGGGAATGAGCAGTTCTTC CASRADQTFIRGNEQFF
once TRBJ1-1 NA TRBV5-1 TGCGCCAGCAGCTTGGGTATGGATAACACTGAAGCTTTCTTT CASSLGMDNTEAFF
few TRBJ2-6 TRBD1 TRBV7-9 TGTGCCACCGAGCTGGGGCAGGGGGCTTTAACTGGGGCCAACGTCCTGACTTTC CATELGQGALTGANVLTF
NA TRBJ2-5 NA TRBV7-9 TGTGCCAGCAGTGAACCCTTAGGACTTGAGACCCAGTACTTC CASSEPLGLETQYF
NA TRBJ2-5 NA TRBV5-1 TGCGCCAGCCGCCCCGCGGGGAGTGGAGAGACCCAGTACTTC CASRPAGSGETQYF
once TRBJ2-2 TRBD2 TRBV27 TGTGCCAGCAGTCTCCCTCCTAGCGGGGCCCTCGTTGACACCGGGGAGCTGTTTTTT CASSLPPSGALVDTGELFF
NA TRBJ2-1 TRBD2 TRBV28 TGTGCCAGCAGGCTAAGCGGGGGGACCCCTATAGGGCAGTTCTTC CASRLSGGTPIGQFF
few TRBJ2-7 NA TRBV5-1 TGCGCCAGCAGCTTGGCCTCGACGGGCCCGGCGGCCGAGCAGTACTTC CASSLASTGPAAEQYF
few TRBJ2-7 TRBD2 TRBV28 TGTGCCAGCACCGGGACTAGCGGCTACGAGCAGTACTTC CASTGTSGYEQYF
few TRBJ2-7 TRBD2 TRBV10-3 TGTGCCATCAGTGAGGGTCCGGGAGGGGGGTACGAGCAGTACTTC CAISEGPGGGYEQYF
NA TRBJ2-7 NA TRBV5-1 TGCGTCAGCAGCTTTCCCGGGACGAACTCCTACGAGCAGTACTTC CVSSFPGTNSYEQYF
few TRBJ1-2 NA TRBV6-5 TGTGCCAGCAGTTACGATCAGGGTACCTATGGCTACACCTTC CASSYDQGTYGYTF
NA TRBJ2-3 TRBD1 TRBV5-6 TGTGCCAGCAGCGCAACCGGGACAGGGAAGGGAGATACGCAGTATTTT CASSATGTGKGDTQYF
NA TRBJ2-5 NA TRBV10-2 TGCGCCAGCAGTGAGGTTGTCGGGGAGCAGTACTTC CASSEVVGEQYF
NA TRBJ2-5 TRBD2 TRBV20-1 TGCAGTGCTAGAGGGGCTAGCGGACAAGAGACCCAGTACTTC CSARGASGQETQYF
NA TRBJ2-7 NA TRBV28 TGTGCCTGGCAAGACCCGTCGGGATACGAGCAGTACTTC CAWQDPSGYEQYF
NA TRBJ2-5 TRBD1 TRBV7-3 TGTGCCAGCAGCTTAGAGACAGGGGGCCTGTACTTC CASSLETGGLYF
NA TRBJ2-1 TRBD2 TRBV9 TGTGCCAGCAGCGTAGGTCGACTAGCGGGGAGCTCCTACAATGAGCAGTTCTTC CASSVGRLAGSSYNEQFF
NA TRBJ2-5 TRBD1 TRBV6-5 TGTGCCAGCAGAGCTGGACAGGGCGGGGAGACCCAGTACTTC CASRAGQGGETQYF
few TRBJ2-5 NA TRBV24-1 TGTGCCACCAGATCAGGTGGGAGCCAAGAGACCCAGTACTTC CATRSGGSQETQYF
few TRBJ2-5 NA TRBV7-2 TGTGCCAGCAGCTTAGTCTCCAGGGAGCAGTACTTC CASSLVSREQYF
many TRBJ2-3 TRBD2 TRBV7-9 TGTGCCAGCAGCTCTGGACTAGCGAGCACAGATACGCAGTATTTT CASSSGLASTDTQYF
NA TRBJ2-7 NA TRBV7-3 TGTGCCAGCAGCCCGATAAATGGAGGCTACGAGCAGTACTTC CASSPINGGYEQYF
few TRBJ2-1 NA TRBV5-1 TGCGCCAGCAGCGTAGGGGGAAACGAGCAGTTCTTC CASSVGGNEQFF
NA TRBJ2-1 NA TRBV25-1 TGTGCCAGCAGCACCGGATATTACAATGAGCAGTTCTTC CASSTGYYNEQFF
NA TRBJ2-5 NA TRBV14 TGTGCCAGCAGCCGTCAGTTACGCGATGAGCAGTACTTC CASSRQLRDEQYF